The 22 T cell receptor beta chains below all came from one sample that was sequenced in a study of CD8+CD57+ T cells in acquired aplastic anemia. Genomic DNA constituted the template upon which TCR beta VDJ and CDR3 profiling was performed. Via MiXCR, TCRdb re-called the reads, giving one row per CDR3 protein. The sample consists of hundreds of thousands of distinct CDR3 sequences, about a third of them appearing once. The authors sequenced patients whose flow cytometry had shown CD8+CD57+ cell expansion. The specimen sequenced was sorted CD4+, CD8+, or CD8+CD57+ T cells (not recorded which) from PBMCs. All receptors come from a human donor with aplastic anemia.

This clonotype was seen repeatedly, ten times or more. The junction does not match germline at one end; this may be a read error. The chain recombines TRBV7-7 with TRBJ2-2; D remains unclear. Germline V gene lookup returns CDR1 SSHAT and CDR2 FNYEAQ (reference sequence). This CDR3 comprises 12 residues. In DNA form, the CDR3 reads TGTGCTAGCAGCTTAGGTACCGGGGAGCTGTTTTTT. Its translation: CASSLGTGELFF.

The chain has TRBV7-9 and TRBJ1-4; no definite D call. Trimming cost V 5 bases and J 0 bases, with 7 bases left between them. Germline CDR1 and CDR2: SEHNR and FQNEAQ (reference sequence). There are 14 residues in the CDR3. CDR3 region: CASSPKSTNEKLFF. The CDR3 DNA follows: TGTGCCAGCAGCCCCAAATCAACTAATGAAAAACTGTTTTTT.

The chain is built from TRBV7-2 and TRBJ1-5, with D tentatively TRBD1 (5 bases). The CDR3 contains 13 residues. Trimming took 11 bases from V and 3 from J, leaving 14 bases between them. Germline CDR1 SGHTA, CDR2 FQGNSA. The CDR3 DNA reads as TGTGCCTGGGGGGGAGGAAACAATCAGCCCCAGCATTTT. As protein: CAWGGGNNQPQHF.

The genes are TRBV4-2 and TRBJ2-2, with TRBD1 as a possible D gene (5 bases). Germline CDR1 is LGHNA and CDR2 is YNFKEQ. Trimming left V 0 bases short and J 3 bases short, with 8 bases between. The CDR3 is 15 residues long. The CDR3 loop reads CASSQDQGYTGELFF. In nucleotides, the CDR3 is TGTGCCAGCAGCCAAGATCAGGGTTACACCGGGGAGCTGTTTTTT.

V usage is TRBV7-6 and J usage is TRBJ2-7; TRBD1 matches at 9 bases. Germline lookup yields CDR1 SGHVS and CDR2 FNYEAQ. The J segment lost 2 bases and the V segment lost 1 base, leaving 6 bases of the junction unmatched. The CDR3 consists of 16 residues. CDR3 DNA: TGTGCCAGCAGCTTAGGTCACAGGGGGCTCGCCTACGAGCAGTACTTC. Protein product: CASSLGHRGLAYEQYF.

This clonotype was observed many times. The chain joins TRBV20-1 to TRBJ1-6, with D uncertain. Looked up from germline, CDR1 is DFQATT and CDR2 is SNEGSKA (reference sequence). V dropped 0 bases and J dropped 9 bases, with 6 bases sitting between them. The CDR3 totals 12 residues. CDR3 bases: TGCAGTGCTAGAGATGGACCTTCACCCCTCCACTTT. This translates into CSARDGPSPLHF.

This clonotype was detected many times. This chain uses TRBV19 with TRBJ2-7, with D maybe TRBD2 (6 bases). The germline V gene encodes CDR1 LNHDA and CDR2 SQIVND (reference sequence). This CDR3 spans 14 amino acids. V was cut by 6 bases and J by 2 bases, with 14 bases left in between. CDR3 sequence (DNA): TGTGCCAGTAGGGAAAATCGGGGGACCTACGAGCAGTACTTC. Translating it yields CASRENRGTYEQYF.

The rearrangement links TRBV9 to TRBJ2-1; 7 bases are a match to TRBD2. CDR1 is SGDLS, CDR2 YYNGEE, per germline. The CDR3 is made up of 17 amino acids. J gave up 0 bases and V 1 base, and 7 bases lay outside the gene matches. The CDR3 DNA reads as TGTGCCAGCAGCGTATTTAGCGGGTCTAGCTCCTACAATGAGCAGTTCTTC. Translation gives CASSVFSGSSSYNEQFF.

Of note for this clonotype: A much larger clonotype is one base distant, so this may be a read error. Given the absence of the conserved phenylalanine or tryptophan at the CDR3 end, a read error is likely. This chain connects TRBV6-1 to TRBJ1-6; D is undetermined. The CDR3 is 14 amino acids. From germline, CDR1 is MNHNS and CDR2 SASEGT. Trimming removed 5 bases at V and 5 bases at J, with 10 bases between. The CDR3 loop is CASSMTEHNSPLHS. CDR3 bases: TGTGCCAGCAGTATGACGGAACATAATTCACCCCTCCACTCT.

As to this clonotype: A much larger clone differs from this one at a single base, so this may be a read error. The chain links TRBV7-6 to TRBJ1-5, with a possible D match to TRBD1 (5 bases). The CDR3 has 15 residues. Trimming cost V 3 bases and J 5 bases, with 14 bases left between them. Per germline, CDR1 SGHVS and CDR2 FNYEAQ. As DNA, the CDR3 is TGTGCCAGCAGCTTGGGACCAGCGGGCGATCAGCCCCAGCATTTT. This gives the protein CASSLGPAGDQPQHF.

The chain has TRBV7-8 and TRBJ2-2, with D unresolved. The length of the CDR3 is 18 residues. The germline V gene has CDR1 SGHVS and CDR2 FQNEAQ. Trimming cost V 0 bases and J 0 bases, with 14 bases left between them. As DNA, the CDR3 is TGTGCCAGCAGCTTAGCGGTTTTCGGCTCAGCGAACACCGGGGAGCTGTTTTTT. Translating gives CASSLAVFGSANTGELFF.

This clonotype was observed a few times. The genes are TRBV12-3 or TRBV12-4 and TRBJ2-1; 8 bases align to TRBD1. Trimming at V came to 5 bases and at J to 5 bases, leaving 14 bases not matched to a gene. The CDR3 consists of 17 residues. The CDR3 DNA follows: TGTGCCAGCAGTCATCCGACTACAGGGGGAGTCAACAATGAGCAGTTCTTC. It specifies CASSHPTTGGVNNEQFF.

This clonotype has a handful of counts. CDR3 DNA: TGTGCCAGCAGAAGTAGCCAAGGGCAGCCCCAGCATTTT. Amino acid sequence: CASRSSQGQPQHF. The V gene is TRBV27, the J gene TRBJ1-5; D gene uncertain. The V gene's germline CDR1 is MNHEY and CDR2 SMNVEV (reference sequence). This CDR3 is 13 amino acids long. Trimming stripped 6 bases from V and 7 bases from J, with 13 bases between.

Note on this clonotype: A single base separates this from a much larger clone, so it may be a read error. For the CDR3, the DNA is TGCAGTGCTAGCGAGGCTCCTAGCTACGAGCAGTACTTC. It translates to CSASEAPSYEQYF. This chain connects TRBV20-1 to TRBJ2-7; D is ambiguous. V lost 3 bases, J lost 3 bases, and 12 bases lay in between. CDR3 length: 13 amino acids. Germline CDR1 reads DFQATT; CDR2 reads SNEGSKA (reference sequence).

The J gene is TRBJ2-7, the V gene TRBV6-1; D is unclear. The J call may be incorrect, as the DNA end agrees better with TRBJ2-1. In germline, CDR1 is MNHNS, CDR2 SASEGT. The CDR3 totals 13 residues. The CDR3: CASRKTGYNEQFF. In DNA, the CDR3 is TGTGCCAGCAGGAAGACCGGTTACAATGAGCAGTTCTTC.

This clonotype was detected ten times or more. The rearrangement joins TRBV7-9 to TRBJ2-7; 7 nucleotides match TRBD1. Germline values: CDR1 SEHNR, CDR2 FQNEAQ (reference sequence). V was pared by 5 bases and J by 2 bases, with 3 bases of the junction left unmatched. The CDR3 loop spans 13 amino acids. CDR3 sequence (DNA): TGTGCCAGCAGCCGGGACAGCCCCTACGAGCAGTACTTC. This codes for CASSRDSPYEQYF.

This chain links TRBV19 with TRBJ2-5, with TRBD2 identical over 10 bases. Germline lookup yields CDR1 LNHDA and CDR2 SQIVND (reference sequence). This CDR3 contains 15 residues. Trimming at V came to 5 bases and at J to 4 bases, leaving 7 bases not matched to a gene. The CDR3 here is CASSPGLAVRETQYF. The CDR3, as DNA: TGTGCCAGTAGTCCCGGACTAGCGGTCCGAGAGACCCAGTACTTC.

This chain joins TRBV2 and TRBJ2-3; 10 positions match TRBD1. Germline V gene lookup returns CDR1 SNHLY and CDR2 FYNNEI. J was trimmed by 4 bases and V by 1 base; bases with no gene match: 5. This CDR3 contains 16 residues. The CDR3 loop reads CASSEGGTGDADTQYF. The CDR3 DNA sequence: TGTGCCAGCAGTGAAGGCGGGACAGGGGACGCAGATACGCAGTATTTT.

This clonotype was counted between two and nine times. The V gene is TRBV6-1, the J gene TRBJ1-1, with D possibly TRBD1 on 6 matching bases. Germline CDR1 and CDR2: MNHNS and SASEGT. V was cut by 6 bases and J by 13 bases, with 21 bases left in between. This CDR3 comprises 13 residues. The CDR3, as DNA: TGTGCCAGCAGCACACGGGACATTCGATTCGGTTTCTTT. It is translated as CASSTRDIRFGFF.

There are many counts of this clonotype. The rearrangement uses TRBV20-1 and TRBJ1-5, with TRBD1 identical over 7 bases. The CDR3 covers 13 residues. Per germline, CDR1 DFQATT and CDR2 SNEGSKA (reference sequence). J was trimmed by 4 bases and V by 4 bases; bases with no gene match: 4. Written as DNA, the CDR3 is TGCAGTGCTAAAGGGACAGATAATCAGCCCCAGCATTTT. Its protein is CSAKGTDNQPQHF.

The CDR3 reads CASTEDRSNGNTEAFF. CDR3 nucleotides: TGTGCCAGCACCGAGGACAGAAGCAATGGGAACACTGAAGCTTTCTTT. The chain employs TRBV7-2 and TRBJ1-1; a weak D match, TRBD1 (6 bases). Germline-derived CDR1 and CDR2 are SGHTA and FQGNSA. V lost 7 bases, J lost 1 base, and 19 bases lay in between. The CDR3 sequence is 16 residues long.

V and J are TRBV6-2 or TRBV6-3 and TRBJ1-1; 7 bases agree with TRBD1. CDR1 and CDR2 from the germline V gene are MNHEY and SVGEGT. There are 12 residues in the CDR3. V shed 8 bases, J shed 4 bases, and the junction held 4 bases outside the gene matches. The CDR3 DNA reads TGTGCCAGCCGTAGACAGGGCACTGAAGCTTTCTTT. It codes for CASRRQGTEAFF.